The 26 T cell receptor beta chains below were found in one sample sequenced in a study of blood T cells in healthy people across ages. Then a second PCR, running about 7 to 11 cycles, was carried out with a sample-barcoded 5' primer and a J-beta primer mix. Each CDR3 protein is one row after TCRdb ran MiXCR on the 5' RACE reads. Here the sample spans around 1,600,000 distinct CDR3 sequences, 35% to 45% being singletons. Sequencing was performed on blood. The origin of the receptors is a woman between 18 and 29 years old in good health.

This rearrangement joins TRBV7-2 to TRBJ2-2; D gene ambiguous. CDR1 is SGHTA and CDR2 is FQGNSA in the germline V gene. The CDR3 has 14 residues. The V and J ends lost 5 bases and 4 bases respectively, with 11 bases between them. CDR3 region: CASSRTLSTGELFF. In nucleotides, the CDR3 is TGTGCCAGCAGCCGGACCTTAAGCACCGGGGAGCTGTTTTTT.

This clonotype was picked up a small number of times. The chain has TRBV6-2 or TRBV6-3 and TRBJ1-6; 9 bases line up with TRBD1. The germline CDR1 and CDR2 sequences are MNHEY and SVGEGT. The V and J ends lost 6 bases and 7 bases, in that order; junction bases with no gene match: 10. This CDR3 spans 16 amino acids. In nucleotides, the CDR3 is TGTGCCAGCAGACACTTCTCCGGGACAGGGAATTCACCCCTCCACTTT. Protein sequence: CASRHFSGTGNSPLHF.

The CDR3 DNA is TGTGCCAGCAGGGGAAGACTAGATCCCCCGCAGTACTTC. Translation: CASRGRLDPPQYF. The chain has TRBV6-2 or TRBV6-3 and TRBJ2-7; tentative D call: TRBD2 (6 bases). The CDR3 spans 13 residues. Trimming cost V 6 bases and J 9 bases, with 18 bases left between them. Germline-derived CDR1 and CDR2 are MNHEY and SVGEGT.

This clonotype was recorded a few times. The chain links TRBV20-1 to TRBJ1-2; 9 nucleotides align to TRBD1. Germline V gene lookup returns CDR1 DFQATT and CDR2 SNEGSKA (reference sequence). V shed 5 bases and J 4 bases; nucleotides not matched to a gene: 2. CDR3 length: 12 residues. This CDR3 is CSAGDRAYGYTF. CDR3 coding DNA: TGCAGTGCTGGGGACAGGGCCTATGGCTACACCTTC.

The V and J genes are TRBV27 and TRBJ2-7; D remains unclear. The CDR3 totals 15 residues. Per germline, CDR1 MNHEY and CDR2 SMNVEV (reference sequence). Trimming left V 0 bases short and J 7 bases short, with 16 bases between. The CDR3 coding sequence is TGTGCCAGCAGTTTATCCACAGTAAGCCGCCCTGAGCAGTACTTC. Encoded protein: CASSLSTVSRPEQYF.

Only a few counts were recorded for this clonotype. The chain has TRBV20-1 and TRBJ2-3; TRBD1 matches at 7 bases. V shed 1 base, J shed 2 bases, and the junction held 6 bases outside the gene matches. Germline values: CDR1 DFQATT, CDR2 SNEGSKA (reference sequence). The CDR3 is made up of 15 amino acids. This CDR3 reads CSARVPDRVTDTQYF. Written as DNA, the CDR3 is TGCAGTGCTAGAGTCCCTGACAGGGTCACAGATACGCAGTATTTT.

V usage is TRBV7-9 and J usage is TRBJ2-7; D possibly corresponds to TRBD1 (6 bases). The CDR3 length is 15 residues. V gave up 9 bases and J gave up 0 bases, with 18 bases separating them. Per the germline V gene, CDR1 is SEHNR and CDR2 is FQNEAQ (reference sequence). CDR3 DNA sequence: TGTGCCAGGTCATTACAGGGCGATACCTCCTACGAGCAGTACTTC. This codes for CARSLQGDTSYEQYF.

This chain joins TRBV5-1 and TRBJ2-5; no clear D. There are 14 residues in the CDR3. Germline-derived CDR1 and CDR2 are SGHRS and YFSETQ. The V and J ends lost 2 bases and 5 bases respectively, with 13 bases between them. DNA for the CDR3: TGCGCCAGCAGCTTTGAGGCCGCCGGGGAGACCCAGTACTTC. It specifies CASSFEAAGETQYF.

This sequence joins TRBV27 and TRBJ2-4; TRBD1 might be the D (7 bases). The CDR3 runs to 12 residues. The ends were cut back, 5 bases at V and 13 bases at J, with 15 bases in the middle. Germline loops: CDR1 MNHEY, CDR2 SMNVEV (reference sequence). The CDR3 DNA follows: TGTGCCAGCAGTCACCAGGGGGGTGAGCAGTACTTC. Encoded protein: CASSHQGGEQYF.

This sequence joins TRBV9 and TRBJ2-5, with D perhaps given as TRBD1 or TRBD2 (6 bases each). Between the trimmed V and J ends, which lost 0 bases and 5 bases, there was a span of 14 bases. The CDR3 extends over 15 amino acids. The V gene's germline CDR1 is SGDLS and CDR2 YYNGEE. The CDR3 DNA reads as TGTGCCAGCAGCGTAGCTTCCGGGGGCGTGGAGACCCAGTACTTC. As protein: CASSVASGGVETQYF.

This clonotype was picked up many times. The CDR3 DNA reads as TGCAGTGCTAGAGATGTAGACTACGAGCAGTACTTC. It encodes CSARDVDYEQYF. The chain combines TRBV20-1 with TRBJ2-7; D unresolved. The V end was cut by 0 bases, the J end by 3 bases, with 6 bases between. The CDR3 sequence is 12 residues long. Germline CDR1 and CDR2: DFQATT and SNEGSKA (reference sequence).

This clonotype has just a few counts. The chain combines TRBV7-2 with TRBJ2-5; 12 nucleotides agree with TRBD1. The CDR3 loop spans 15 amino acids. Unmatched junction bases numbered 6, after V lost 5 bases and J lost 5 bases. Germline values: CDR1 SGHTA, CDR2 FQGNSA. For the CDR3, the DNA is TGTGCCAGCAGCGCCGGGACAGGGGGCTGGGAGACCCAGTACTTC. Amino acid sequence: CASSAGTGGWETQYF. Supplemented by reference TRBV7-2 and TRBJ2-5, the full variable domain reads GAGVSQSPSNKVTEKGKDVELRCDPISGHTALYWYRQSLGQGLEFLIYFQGNSAPDKSGLPSDRFSAERTGGSVSTLTIQRTQQEDSAVYLCASSAGTGGWETQYFGPGTRLLVL.

This clonotype was seen a handful of times. The V and J genes are TRBV20-1 and TRBJ2-3; 7 nucleotides agree with TRBD2. Germline CDR1 DFQATT, CDR2 SNEGSKA (reference sequence). The trim removed 1 base at V and 5 bases at J, leaving 3 bases unmatched. The CDR3 loop spans 13 amino acids. CDR3 protein: CSARGGSLDTQYF. The CDR3 DNA reads as TGCAGTGCTAGAGGCGGGAGTTTAGATACGCAGTATTTT.

This rearrangement joins TRBV5-6 to TRBJ2-1; no clear D gene. The germline CDR1 and CDR2 sequences are SGHDT and YYEEEE. V was shortened by 4 bases and J by 0 bases, with 11 bases between the two germline ends. This CDR3 is 15 amino acids long. The CDR3 nucleotides read TGTGCCAGCAGCCCTGCGGCAGTCTCCTACAATGAGCAGTTCTTC. Amino acid sequence: CASSPAAVSYNEQFF.

This clonotype showed up just a few times. The chain recombines TRBV12-3 or TRBV12-4 with TRBJ1-5; D gene ambiguous. V shed 4 bases and J shed 4 bases, with 14 bases lying between them. This CDR3 has 15 residues. The chain's CDR3 is CASSSDGWGNQPQHF. CDR3 coding DNA: TGTGCCAGCAGTTCCGACGGGTGGGGTAATCAGCCCCAGCATTTT.

The table lists this clonotype with a count of one. The chain couples TRBV3-1 to TRBJ2-7; 9 bases match TRBD1. The junction had 5 bases not matched to a gene; V was cut back by 5 bases and J by 0 bases. Germline CDR1 is LGHDT and CDR2 is YNNKEL (reference sequence). The CDR3 consists of 15 residues. CDR3: CASSAPDRGSYEQYF. CDR3 DNA: TGTGCCAGCAGCGCCCCGGACAGGGGCTCCTACGAGCAGTACTTC.

The chain is built from TRBV3-1 and TRBJ2-3; D perhaps matches TRBD2 (6 bases). Trimming removed 0 bases from V and 6 bases from J, with 25 bases in between. This CDR3 is 19 amino acids long. From germline, CDR1 is LGHDT and CDR2 YNNKEL (reference sequence). The chain's CDR3 is CASSQDLGLAPLGRDTQYF. The DNA for the CDR3 is TGTGCCAGCAGCCAAGATTTAGGCCTAGCGCCCCTGGGGAGGGATACGCAGTATTTT.

The chain is built from TRBV3-1 and TRBJ2-1; 9 positions agree with TRBD2. J lost 6 bases, V lost 4 bases, and 4 bases had no gene match. CDR3 size: 14 residues. Germline values: CDR1 LGHDT, CDR2 YNNKEL (reference sequence). The CDR3 sequence: CASSRLAVPNEQFF. The CDR3, as DNA: TGTGCCAGCAGCCGACTAGCGGTCCCCAATGAGCAGTTCTTC.

The V and J genes are TRBV7-6 and TRBJ2-1; TRBD1 is a possible D gene (6 bases). V dropped 1 base and J dropped 6 bases, with 13 bases sitting between them. This CDR3 comprises 15 residues. The V gene's germline CDR1 is SGHVS and CDR2 FNYEAQ. The CDR3 coding sequence is TGTGCCAGCAGCTTAGGCCCAACAGGGTCCAATGAGCAGTTCTTC. It is translated as CASSLGPTGSNEQFF.

V gene TRBV20-1 combines with J gene TRBJ2-4, with D perhaps TRBD1 or TRBD2 (5 bases each). This CDR3 region has 12 residues. V was shortened by 3 bases and J by 9 bases, with 12 bases between the two germline ends. Germline V gene lookup returns CDR1 DFQATT and CDR2 SNEGSKA (reference sequence). The CDR3 DNA sequence: TGCAGTGCTAGTGACCAGAGGGGCATTCAGTACTTC. It specifies CSASDQRGIQYF.

This chain uses TRBV4-3 with TRBJ2-3; 8 positions agree with TRBD2. CDR1 is LGHNA, CDR2 YSLEER, per germline. The CDR3 extends over 15 amino acids. V lost 4 bases, J lost 5 bases, and 8 bases stayed unmatched. CDR3 sequence: CASSPSGGGRDTQYF. CDR3 sequence (DNA): TGCGCCAGCAGCCCGAGCGGGGGTGGAAGAGATACGCAGTATTTT.

CDR3 sequence reads: CASSELQGSGEKLFF. In DNA form, the CDR3 reads TGCGCCAGCAGCGAACTACAGGGCAGCGGGGAAAAACTGTTTTTT. The V call is TRBV5-1, the J call TRBJ1-4; the D gene is possibly TRBD1 (6 bases). The V end was cut by 4 bases, the J end by 8 bases, with 18 bases between. CDR1 is SGHRS, CDR2 YFSETQ, per germline. The CDR3 consists of 15 residues. Complete variable domain (other parts from reference TRBV5-1 and TRBJ1-4): KAGVTQTPRYLIKTRGQQVTLSCSPISGHRSVSWYQQTPGQGLQFLFEYFSETQRNKGNFPGRFSGRQFSNSRSEMNVSTLELGDSALYLCASSELQGSGEKLFFGSGTQLSVL.

This rearrangement joins TRBV4-2 to TRBJ2-1, with 7 bases matching TRBD2. CDR1 is LGHNA and CDR2 is YNFKEQ in the germline V gene. Trimming took 5 bases from V and 7 from J; bases not matched to a gene: 8. The CDR3 covers 14 residues. The CDR3 DNA is TGTGCCAGCAGCTCCCGACTAGCCTGGAATGAGCAGTTCTTC. Translating gives CASSSRLAWNEQFF.

The V call is TRBV27, the J call TRBJ1-6; unclear D gene. V was clipped by 11 bases and J by 3 bases, with 17 bases between them. Germline CDR1 MNHEY, CDR2 SMNVEV (reference sequence). CDR3 size: 15 residues. CDR3 bases: TGTGCCGCCAAAAAGGTCACCGGCTATAATTCACCCCTCCACTTT. Its protein is CAAKKVTGYNSPLHF.

The CDR3 DNA sequence: TGCAGTGCGCGAGCGGGACAGGGTATCAATGAGCAGTTCTTC. Encoded protein: CSARAGQGINEQFF. The V call is TRBV20-1, the J call TRBJ2-1; TRBD1 agrees at 9 bases. V trimming: 6 bases; J trimming: 6 bases; junction bases outside the gene matches: 9. Germline CDR1 and CDR2: DFQATT and SNEGSKA (reference sequence). There are 14 residues in the CDR3.

This clonotype was observed a few times. The gene calls are TRBV7-2 and TRBJ1-4; D unresolved. The germline CDR1 and CDR2 sequences are SGHTA and FQGNSA. V lost 4 bases and J 6 bases, leaving 12 bases between the germline ends. The CDR3 contains 14 residues. CDR3 coding DNA: TGTGCCAGCAGCTCAACTTTCGGGGATGAAAAACTGTTTTTT. It translates to CASSSTFGDEKLFF. The variable domain in full, with the rest retrieved from reference TRBV7-2 and TRBJ1-4, is GAGVSQSPSNKVTEKGKDVELRCDPISGHTALYWYRQSLGQGLEFLIYFQGNSAPDKSGLPSDRFSAERTGGSVSTLTIQRTQQEDSAVYLCASSSTFGDEKLFFGSGTQLSVL.